The 8 T cell receptor beta chains in this list originate from one sample, sequenced in a study of T cells in Graves' hyperthyroidism and ophthalmopathy. Amplification targeted TCR beta CDR3 regions from RNA transcripts. A set of HTBI primers served as the primers for a first-round RT-PCR of the TCR CDR3. TCRdb processed the multiplex PCR reads anew with MiXCR; each CDR3 protein has one entry. The sample holds approximately 530,000 distinct CDR3 sequences, 16% seen once. Material for sequencing was blood. The receptors derive from a woman younger than 30 with Graves' hyperthyroidism.

This clonotype was counted at least ten times. The chain is built from TRBV24-1 and TRBJ1-2; possible D gene TRBD1, 6 bases. Germline CDR1 is KGHDR and CDR2 is SFDVKD. The germline V and J ends were trimmed by 7 bases and 3 bases, with 11 bases remaining between them. There are 13 residues in the CDR3. The CDR3 DNA is TGTGCCACCAGCGTTACAGGGCACTATGGCTACACCTTC. Protein sequence: CATSVTGHYGYTF.

This clonotype has ten or more counts. This rearrangement joins TRBV27 to TRBJ1-2; TRBD1 agrees at 8 bases. With V trimmed by 7 bases and J by 5 bases, 9 bases remained unmatched. Germline values: CDR1 MNHEY, CDR2 SMNVEV (reference sequence). CDR3 length: 14 residues. The CDR3 loop reads CASTPRDRKYGYTF. CDR3 sequence (DNA): TGTGCCAGCACCCCCCGGGACAGGAAGTATGGCTACACCTTC.

Many counts were recorded for this clonotype. The genes are TRBV6-2 or TRBV6-3 and TRBJ2-1; 8 nucleotides match TRBD1. Germline CDR1 is MNHEY and CDR2 is SVGEGT. The CDR3 contains 17 residues. After removal of 4 bases from V and 3 bases from J, the junction contained 11 bases not matched to a gene. The CDR3 nucleotides read TGTGCCAGCAGTTTCCGGACAGGGACTTCCGTCTACAATGAGCAGTTCTTC. It codes for CASSFRTGTSVYNEQFF.

This clonotype was detected a few times. CDR3 coding DNA: TGCGCCAGCAGCAAGGAGGGACAGCGCTCCTACGAGCAGTACTTC. Amino acids: CASSKEGQRSYEQYF. The chain has TRBV5-1 and TRBJ2-7; TRBD1 might be the D (7 bases). Looked up from germline, CDR1 is SGHRS and CDR2 is YFSETQ. The CDR3 totals 15 residues. V was cut by 4 bases and J by 0 bases, with 14 bases left in between.

This clonotype showed up just a few times. This rearrangement joins TRBV7-2 to TRBJ2-1; unclear D gene. Trimming took 1 base from V and 0 from J, leaving 10 bases between them. The CDR3 sequence is 16 residues long. The germline V gene encodes CDR1 SGHTA and CDR2 FQGNSA. The DNA for the CDR3 is TGTGCCAGCAGCTTAGTGATAGACACCTCCTACAATGAGCAGTTCTTC. The encoded protein is CASSLVIDTSYNEQFF.

This clonotype turned up a few times. This rearrangement joins TRBV9 to TRBJ1-5; D is unclear. Germline V gene lookup returns CDR1 SGDLS and CDR2 YYNGEE. The ends were cut back, 4 bases at V and 5 bases at J, with 13 bases in the middle. This CDR3 has 14 residues. CDR3 amino acids: CASSPEGLDQPQHF. For the CDR3, the DNA is TGTGCCAGCAGCCCCGAGGGTTTGGATCAGCCCCAGCATTTT.

This clonotype was found many times. The chain joins TRBV20-1 to TRBJ2-1, with TRBD2 identical over 7 bases. The V segment lost 6 bases and the J segment 4 bases; nucleotides outside the gene matches: 3. CDR3 length: 12 amino acids. Germline V lookup: CDR1 DFQATT, CDR2 SNEGSKA (reference sequence). The CDR3 bases are TGCAGTGCAAGACTAGCATACAATGAGCAGTTCTTC. Translation gives CSARLAYNEQFF.

This clonotype has a count of ten or more. The rearrangement joins TRBV2 to TRBJ2-7; 11 bases are shared with TRBD2. CDR3 length: 13 residues. Germline V lookup: CDR1 SNHLY, CDR2 FYNNEI. V was pared by 7 bases and J by 3 bases, with 2 bases of the junction left unmatched. The CDR3 loop reads CASIGLAGYEQYF. DNA of the CDR3: TGTGCCAGCATAGGACTAGCGGGCTACGAGCAGTACTTC.